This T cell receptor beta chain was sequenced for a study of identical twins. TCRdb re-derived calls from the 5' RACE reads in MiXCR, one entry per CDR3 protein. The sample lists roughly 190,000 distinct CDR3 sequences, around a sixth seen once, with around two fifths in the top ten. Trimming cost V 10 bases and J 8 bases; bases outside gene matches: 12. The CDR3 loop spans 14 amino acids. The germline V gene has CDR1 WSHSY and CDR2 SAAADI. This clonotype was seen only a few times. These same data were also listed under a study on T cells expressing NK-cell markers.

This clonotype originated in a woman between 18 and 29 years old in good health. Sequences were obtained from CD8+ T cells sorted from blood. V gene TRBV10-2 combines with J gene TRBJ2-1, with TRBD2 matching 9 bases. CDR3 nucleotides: TGCGCCACAGGCGGGGCGGGGGGGCCGCATGAGCAGTTCTTC. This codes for CATGGAGGPHEQFF.